Below are 28 T cell receptor beta chains sequenced from a single sample in a study of monozygotic twins with cystic fibrosis. Profiled with immunoSEQ multiplex PCR; TCRdb holds only in-frame clones, not every one. The data show approximately 11,000 clones, 85% seen once. The sequenced sample consisted of blood. The receptor source for this set is a man aged 18 to 29 with cystic fibrosis.

This rearrangement joins TRBV19 to TRBJ2-2, with D perhaps matching TRBD1 or TRBD2 (5 bases each). Trimming pared 8 bases from V and 1 base from J, leaving 8 bases between. The CDR3 covers 13 residues. Looked up from germline, CDR1 is LNHDA and CDR2 is SQIVND (reference sequence). CDR3 sequence reads: CASGGRNTGELFF. The CDR3 DNA follows: TGTGCCAGTGGGGGTCGGAACACCGGGGAGCTGTTTTTT.

In this sample, this clone turned up a few times. V usage is TRBV18 and J usage is TRBJ1-1, with TRBD1 as a possible D gene (5 bases). The CDR3 covers 15 residues. The germline CDR1 and CDR2 sequences are KGHSH and LQKENI. V shed 8 bases and J shed 3 bases, with 19 bases lying between them. The CDR3 here is CASLPGTREDTEAFF. In nucleotides, the CDR3 is TGTGCCAGCCTACCTGGGACTAGGGAGGACACTGAAGCTTTCTTT.

The chain has TRBV27 and TRBJ2-1; D might be TRBD2 (6 bases). V was shortened by 2 bases and J by 7 bases, with 15 bases between the two germline ends. From germline, CDR1 is MNHEY and CDR2 SMNVEV (reference sequence). CDR3 length: 15 amino acids. CDR3 nucleotides: TGTGCCAGCAGTTTAGGGCGGGATCGCGGGAATGAGCAGTTCTTC. It is translated as CASSLGRDRGNEQFF.

This sequence joins TRBV7-2 and TRBJ2-2; D ambiguous. Trimming cost V 5 bases and J 4 bases, with 14 bases left between them. Germline CDR1 and CDR2: SGHTA and FQGNSA. This CDR3 contains 15 residues. CDR3 amino acids: CASSQARPTTGELFF. The CDR3 DNA reads TGTGCCAGCAGCCAGGCACGACCGACCACCGGGGAGCTGTTTTTT.

In its sample, this clone was seen once. The chain is built from TRBV11-3 and TRBJ2-7, with D unclear. The V gene's germline CDR1 is SGHNT and CDR2 YENEEA. Deletions cut 5 bases from V and 0 bases from J, with 11 bases between. This CDR3 is built from 14 residues. CDR3 bases: TGTGCCAGCAGCCCCGGCAGGAGCTCCTACGAGCAGTACTTC. The encoded protein is CASSPGRSSYEQYF.

The rearrangement links TRBV28 to TRBJ2-6; D not certain. Germline assignment: CDR1 MDHEN and CDR2 SYDVKM. This CDR3 contains 12 residues. V was pared by 5 bases and J by 5 bases, with 4 bases between. Here the CDR3 DNA reads TGTGCCAGCAGTCTTTGGGCCAACGTCCTGACTTTC. The encoded protein is CASSLWANVLTF.

V and J are TRBV10-3 and TRBJ1-1; 10 positions match TRBD1. Trimming at V came to 6 bases and at J to 7 bases, leaving 5 bases not matched to a gene. CDR3 length: 13 amino acids. Germline loops: CDR1 ENHRY, CDR2 SYGVKD. In DNA, the CDR3 is TGTGCCATCAGCGAAGGACAGGGGGGTGAAGCTTTCTTT. The encoded protein is CAISEGQGGEAFF.

The chain is built from TRBV25-1 and TRBJ2-3, with D unclear. The CDR3 is 13 residues long. The germline V and J ends were trimmed by 11 bases and 3 bases, with 15 bases remaining between them. Germline V gives CDR1 MGHDK, CDR2 SYGVNS. The CDR3 nucleotides are TGTGCCGCCAGCCGGGTTGAAACAGATACGCAGTATTTT. The encoded protein is CAASRVETDTQYF.

This clone appeared once. The chain carries TRBV6-4 and TRBJ1-1, with 10 nucleotides matching TRBD1. Germline values: CDR1 MRHNA, CDR2 SNTAGT. This CDR3 has 13 amino acids. With V trimmed by 5 bases and J by 4 bases, 1 base remained unmatched. The CDR3 loop is CASSRTGGTEAFF. The CDR3 DNA reads TGTGCCAGCAGTCGGACAGGGGGCACTGAAGCTTTCTTT.

The chain recombines TRBV2 with TRBJ2-3, with 7 bases fitting TRBD2. The CDR3 has 13 amino acids. V was clipped by 9 bases and J by 7 bases; unmatched bases: 10. Germline lookup yields CDR1 SNHLY and CDR2 FYNNEI. CDR3 bases: TGTGCCAGGGGACTACCGAGCGGCAATACGCAGTATTTT. Translated: CARGLPSGNTQYF.

The chain's CDR3 is CSARDADTQYF. The CDR3, as DNA: TGCAGTGCTAGAGACGCAGATACGCAGTATTTT. The rearrangement links TRBV20-1 to TRBJ2-3; D is ambiguous. V was cut by 0 bases and J by 4 bases, with 2 bases left in between. The germline gives CDR1 DFQATT, CDR2 SNEGSKA (reference sequence). There are 11 residues in the CDR3.

The CDR3 sequence is CASSHPLSTEAFF. The CDR3 coding sequence is TGTGCCAGCAGCCACCCCCTTTCCACTGAAGCTTTCTTT. The chain recombines TRBV6-5 with TRBJ1-1; D is unresolved. Germline V gene sequence: CDR1 MNHEY, CDR2 SVGAGI. The CDR3 has 13 amino acids. The V and J ends lost 6 bases and 4 bases respectively, with 12 bases between them.

This clone was picked up one time. The gene calls are TRBV4-1 and TRBJ2-5; 8 nucleotides line up with TRBD2. The CDR3 length is 18 residues. Unmatched junction bases numbered 11, after V lost 0 bases and J lost 2 bases. In germline, CDR1 is MGHRA, CDR2 YSYEKL. In nucleotides, the CDR3 is TGCGCCAGCAGCCAAGACCCCAGGGTACGGGGGGGTCAAGAGACCCAGTACTTC. Translated: CASSQDPRVRGGQETQYF.

V is TRBV5-1 and J is TRBJ1-4; 8 bases fit TRBD1. V was pared by 4 bases and J by 4 bases, with 6 bases of the junction left unmatched. The germline V gene encodes CDR1 SGHRS and CDR2 YFSETQ. CDR3 length: 15 residues. The CDR3 DNA reads as TGCGCCAGCAGCAGGGACAGGAAAAGTAATGAAAAACTGTTTTTT. Encoded protein: CASSRDRKSNEKLFF.

The chain combines TRBV12-5 with TRBJ1-1; tentatively, D is TRBD1 (5 bases). Germline V gene sequence: CDR1 LGHNT, CDR2 FRNRAP. The CDR3 extends over 16 amino acids. V shed 3 bases and J shed 1 base, with 15 bases lying between them. CDR3 region: CASGFLRDRRNTEAFF. The CDR3 bases are TGTGCTAGTGGTTTCCTCAGGGATCGGAGGAACACTGAAGCTTTCTTT.

The V call is TRBV4-2, the J call TRBJ2-3; 11 nucleotides match TRBD2. The V segment lost 1 base and the J segment 3 bases; nucleotides outside the gene matches: 9. Per the germline V gene, CDR1 is LGHNA and CDR2 is YNFKEQ. This CDR3 region has 18 residues. CDR3 DNA sequence: TGTGCCAGCAGCCAAGCTAGCGGGGGGCCGGCTGGGACAGATACGCAGTATTTT. Protein product: CASSQASGGPAGTDTQYF.

This clone was found a few times. This rearrangement joins TRBV30 to TRBJ1-1; maybe TRBD1 (6 bases). Germline CDR1 and CDR2: GTSNPN and SVGIG (reference sequence). Trimming took 4 bases from V and 3 from J, leaving 15 bases between them. CDR3 length: 14 amino acids. The CDR3 DNA reads TGTGCCTGGACCCGGAGGGGGGCGCACACTGAAGCTTTCTTT. This translates into CAWTRRGAHTEAFF. Based on the CDR3 plus reference TRBV30 and TRBJ1-1, the full variable domain is SQTIHQWPATLVQPVGSPLSLECTVEGTSNPNLYWYRQAAGRGLQLLFYSVGIGQISSEVPQNLSASRPQDRQFILSSKKLLLSDSGFYLCAWTRRGAHTEAFFGQGTRLTVV.

The CDR3, as DNA: TGCGCCAGCAGTGAGTCGAAGACTAGCAGCTACAATGAGCAGTTCTTC. Protein product: CASSESKTSSYNEQFF. This chain uses TRBV10-1 with TRBJ2-1; 7 bases fit TRBD2. V lost 0 bases, J lost 3 bases, and 5 bases stayed unmatched. Per germline, CDR1 WNHNN and CDR2 SYGVQD (reference sequence). The CDR3 is made up of 16 amino acids.

This clone has only a few counts. This sequence joins TRBV30 and TRBJ1-1; D is unclear. The germline V gene has CDR1 GTSNPN and CDR2 SVGIG (reference sequence). Trimming left V 2 bases short and J 1 base short, with 5 bases between. The CDR3 has 12 amino acids. This chain's CDR3 is CAWSRANTEAFF. CDR3 bases: TGTGCCTGGAGTAGGGCGAACACTGAAGCTTTCTTT.

The chain couples TRBV19 to TRBJ2-5; tentative D call: TRBD1 (5 bases). The V end was cut by 5 bases, the J end by 5 bases, with 9 bases between. This CDR3 comprises 12 residues. The germline gives CDR1 LNHDA, CDR2 SQIVND (reference sequence). CDR3 loop: CASSGPGETQYF. The DNA for the CDR3 is TGTGCCAGTAGTGGACCAGGGGAGACCCAGTACTTC.

V is TRBV19 and J is TRBJ2-1; TRBD2 aligns across 16 bases. V lost 7 bases to trimming and J lost 6 bases; unmatched junction nucleotides: 12. The V gene's germline CDR1 is LNHDA and CDR2 SQIVND (reference sequence). The CDR3 loop spans 18 amino acids. The DNA of the CDR3 is TGTGCCAGTACCCGGGGGACTAGCGGGAGGGCTCAATTCAATGAGCAGTTCTTC. Its translation is CASTRGTSGRAQFNEQFF.

This rearrangement joins TRBV6-5 to TRBJ1-3; no clear D. This CDR3 is built from 15 residues. V lost 2 bases and J lost 0, with 8 bases in between. Germline CDR1 is MNHEY and CDR2 is SVGAGI. In DNA form, the CDR3 reads TGTGCCAGCAGTTACCAGGTGAACTCTGGAAACACCATATATTTT. It is translated as CASSYQVNSGNTIYF.

The chain links TRBV19 to TRBJ2-2; D gene unclear. Germline V CDR1 and CDR2: LNHDA, SQIVND (reference sequence). CDR3 length: 12 amino acids. V was cut by 2 bases and J by 5 bases, with 3 bases left in between. CDR3 bases: TGTGCCAGTAGTATACGAACCGGGGAGCTGTTTTTT. Its translation: CASSIRTGELFF.

V usage is TRBV18 and J usage is TRBJ1-2; D might be TRBD1 (5 bases). This CDR3 is built from 15 residues. Germline values: CDR1 KGHSH, CDR2 LQKENI. V lost 2 bases, J lost 4 bases, and 14 bases lay in between. CDR3 region: CASSPGIRDGYGYTF. As DNA, the CDR3 is TGTGCCAGCTCACCAGGTATCCGGGACGGCTATGGCTACACCTTC.

The chain combines TRBV30 with TRBJ1-5; D ambiguous. The CDR3 contains 14 residues. Germline V gene data show CDR1 as GTSNPN and CDR2 as SVGIG (reference sequence). V dropped 2 bases and J dropped 6 bases, with 14 bases sitting between them. The CDR3 spells CAWSQGNVAQPQHF. The CDR3 DNA sequence: TGTGCCTGGAGTCAAGGGAATGTCGCTCAGCCCCAGCATTTT.

The rearrangement joins TRBV9 to TRBJ1-6, with D uncertain. The CDR3 has 15 amino acids. V dropped 0 bases and J dropped 10 bases, with 14 bases sitting between them. Looked up from germline, CDR1 is SGDLS and CDR2 is YYNGEE. CDR3 DNA sequence: TGTGCCAGCAGCGTAGATCCCCTGAACGAGTCACCCCTCCACTTT. Protein sequence: CASSVDPLNESPLHF.

V and J are TRBV5-1 and TRBJ2-7, with 9 bases aligning to TRBD2. CDR3 length equals 16 residues. V was clipped by 1 base and J by 0 bases; unmatched bases: 5. Germline V gene data show CDR1 as SGHRS and CDR2 as YFSETQ. Written as DNA, the CDR3 is TGCGCCAGCAGCTTGACGGCGGGAGGGCCCTCCTACGAGCAGTACTTC. It yields the protein CASSLTAGGPSYEQYF.

The chain couples TRBV5-6 to TRBJ2-2; 10 bases agree with TRBD2. With V trimmed by 0 bases and J by 7 bases, 3 bases remained unmatched. Germline V gene sequence: CDR1 SGHDT, CDR2 YYEEEE. CDR3 length: 15 residues. This chain's CDR3 is CASSLALAGSGELFF. For the CDR3, the DNA is TGTGCCAGCAGCTTGGCACTAGCGGGGAGCGGGGAGCTGTTTTTT.